This TCR beta chain was identified during a study of blood T cell repertoires in COVID-19. Study in general: From T cells, B-cell-depleted T cells, or PBMCs came the material, which was cDNA or gDNA.

With 2 bases clipped from V and 0 bases from J, the junction kept 7 bases outside the gene matches. Germline CDR1 reads LGHDT; CDR2 reads YNNKEL (reference sequence). This CDR3 is 16 amino acids long. The assay was immunoSEQ multiplex PCR, and TCRdb's table has in-frame clones only and misses some. The sample records some 80,000 clones, around 80% being singletons. The V and J genes are TRBV3-1 (or the pseudogene TRBV3-2) and TRBJ2-7; 7 bases are a match to TRBD1. Sequencing used peripheral blood. This receptor was obtained from a woman aged 70-85 years with acute or convalescent COVID-19. CDR3: CASSQTMDRPSYEQYF. DNA for the CDR3: TGTGCCAGCAGCCAAACCATGGACAGGCCCTCCTACGAGCAGTACTTC.